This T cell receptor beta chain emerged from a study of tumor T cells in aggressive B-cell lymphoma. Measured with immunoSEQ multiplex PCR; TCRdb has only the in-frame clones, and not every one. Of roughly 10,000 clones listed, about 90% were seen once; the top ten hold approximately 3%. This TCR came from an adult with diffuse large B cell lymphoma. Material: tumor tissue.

The CDR3: CASGLGQGLAKNIQYF. Here the CDR3 DNA reads TGTGCTAGTGGTTTGGGACAGGGCCTAGCCAAAAACATTCAGTACTTC. The chain combines TRBV12-5 with TRBJ2-4, with TRBD1 matching over 7 bases. V lost 1 base to trimming and J lost 0 bases; unmatched junction nucleotides: 3. Germline V gene data show CDR1 as LGHNT and CDR2 as FRNRAP. The CDR3 contains 16 residues.